This T cell receptor (beta chain) was captured in a study of blood T cells in healthy people across ages. The study's findings and limits: Considered underestimates were the diversity estimates obtained from one million T cells. Donor CMV infection status was unknown, possibly confounding age-related changes in expanded clonotypes.

Germline loops: CDR1 SGDLS, CDR2 YYNGEE. This CDR3 has 16 residues. Between the trimmed V and J ends, which lost 3 bases and 0 bases, there was a span of 13 bases. This clonotype was counted between two and nine times. Its antigen remains unknown. A second PCR, run for about 7 to 11 cycles, used a sample-barcoded 5' primer plus a J-beta primer mix. Tagging of each cDNA molecule was performed by a template-switch adaptor with 12 random nucleotides. Each CDR3 protein gets one entry after TCRdb re-called the 5' RACE reads with MiXCR. The sample includes roughly 800,000 distinct CDR3 sequences, 30% to 45% of them seen just once.

The TCR was taken from a man aged 18 to 30 in good health. The chain combines TRBV9 with TRBJ1-3; TRBD1 might be the D (5 bases). The sequencing input was blood. The CDR3 loop is CASSGYPGHSGNTIYF. The DNA of the CDR3 is TGTGCCAGCAGCGGTTACCCGGGGCACTCTGGAAACACCATATATTTT. The entire variable domain, with the rest obtained from reference TRBV9 and TRBJ1-3, is as follows: DSGVTQTPKHLITATGQRVTLRCSPRSGDLSVYWYQQSLDQGLQFLIQYYNGEERAKGNILERFSAQQFPDLHSELNLSSLELGDSALYFCASSGYPGHSGNTIYFGEGSWLTVV.